The following is a TCR beta chain sequence with its context. Germline V gene lookup returns CDR1 LNHNV and CDR2 YYDKDF (reference sequence). This CDR3 comprises 17 residues. Trimming took 1 base from V and 0 from J; bases not matched to a gene: 7. As originally analysed: Amplifying reference gene primers gave estimates of nucleated cell counts. The protocol was immunoSEQ multiplex PCR, while the TCRdb copy is restricted to in-frame clones and leaves out a portion. V and J calls and clone size come straight from that table; D and trimming were deduced from the DNA. The data contain approximately 67,000 clones, 87% of them singletons. This entry comes from a study of blood T cell repertoires in COVID-19. On the study more broadly: Sources were T cells, B-cell-depleted T cells, or PBMCs; the material itself was cDNA or gDNA.

This clonotype originated in a man aged 50 to 59 with active COVID-19. The rearrangement uses TRBV15 and TRBJ2-3, with 7 nucleotides matching TRBD2. The material sequenced was peripheral blood. This CDR3 reads CATSRVRTSASTDTQYF. In nucleotides, the CDR3 is TGTGCCACCAGCAGAGTCCGGACTAGTGCTAGCACAGATACGCAGTATTTT.